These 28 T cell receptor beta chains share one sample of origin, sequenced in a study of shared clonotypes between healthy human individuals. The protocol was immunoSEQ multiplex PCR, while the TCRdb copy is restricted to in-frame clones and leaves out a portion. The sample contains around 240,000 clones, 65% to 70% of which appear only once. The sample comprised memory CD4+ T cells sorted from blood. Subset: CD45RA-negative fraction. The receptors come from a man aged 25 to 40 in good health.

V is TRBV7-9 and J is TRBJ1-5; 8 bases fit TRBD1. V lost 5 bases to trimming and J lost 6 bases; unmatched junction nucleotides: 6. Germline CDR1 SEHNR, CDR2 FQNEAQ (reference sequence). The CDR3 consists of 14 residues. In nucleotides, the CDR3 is TGTGCCAGCAGCCAGGGGGCGGTCGGTCAGCCCCAGCATTTT. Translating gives CASSQGAVGQPQHF. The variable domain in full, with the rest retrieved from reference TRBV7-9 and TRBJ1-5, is DTGVSQNPRHKITKRGQNVTFRCDPISEHNRLYWYRQTLGQGPEFLTYFQNEAQLEKSRLLSDRFSAERPKGSFSTLEIQRTEQGDSAMYLCASSQGAVGQPQHFGDGTRLSIL.

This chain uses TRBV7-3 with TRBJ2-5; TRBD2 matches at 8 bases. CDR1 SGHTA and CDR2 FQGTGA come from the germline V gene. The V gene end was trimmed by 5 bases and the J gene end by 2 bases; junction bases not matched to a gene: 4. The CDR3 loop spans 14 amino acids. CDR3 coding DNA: TGTGCCAGCAGCCCCGGACTAGCACAAGAGACCCAGTACTTC. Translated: CASSPGLAQETQYF. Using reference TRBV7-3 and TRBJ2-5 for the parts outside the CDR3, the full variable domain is GAGVSQTPSNKVTEKGKYVELRCDPISGHTALYWYRQSLGQGPEFLIYFQGTGAADDSGLPNDRFFAVRPEGSVSTLKIQRTERGDSAVYLCASSPGLAQETQYFGPGTRLLVL.

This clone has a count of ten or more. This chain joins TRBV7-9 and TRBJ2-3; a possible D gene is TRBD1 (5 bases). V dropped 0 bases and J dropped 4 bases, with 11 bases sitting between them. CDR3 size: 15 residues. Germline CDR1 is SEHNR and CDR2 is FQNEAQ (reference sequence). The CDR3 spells CASSLAQGAADTQYF. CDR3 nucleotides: TGTGCCAGCAGCTTAGCTCAGGGCGCGGCAGATACGCAGTATTTT.

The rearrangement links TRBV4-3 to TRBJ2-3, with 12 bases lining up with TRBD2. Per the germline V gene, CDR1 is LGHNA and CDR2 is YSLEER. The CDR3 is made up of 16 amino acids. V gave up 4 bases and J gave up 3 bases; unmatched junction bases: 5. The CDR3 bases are TGCGCCAGCAGCCCTGGACTAGCGGGGCGTACAGATACGCAGTATTTT. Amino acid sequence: CASSPGLAGRTDTQYF.

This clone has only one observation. This CDR3 reads CASSGQGSYEQYF. The CDR3 DNA is TGTGCCAGCTCCGGACAGGGATCCTACGAGCAGTACTTC. This chain connects TRBV19 to TRBJ2-7; 8 positions agree with TRBD1. Trimming removed 9 bases from V and 1 base from J; junction bases left unmatched: 5. Germline CDR1 and CDR2: LNHDA and SQIVND (reference sequence). The CDR3 is 13 residues long.

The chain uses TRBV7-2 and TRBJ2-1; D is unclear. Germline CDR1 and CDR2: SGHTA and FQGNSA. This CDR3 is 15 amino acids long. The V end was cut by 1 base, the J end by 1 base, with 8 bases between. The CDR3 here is CASSLGGESYNEQFF. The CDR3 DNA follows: TGTGCCAGCAGCTTAGGAGGTGAGTCCTACAATGAGCAGTTCTTC. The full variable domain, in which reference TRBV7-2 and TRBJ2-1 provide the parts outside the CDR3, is GAGVSQSPSNKVTEKGKDVELRCDPISGHTALYWYRQSLGQGLEFLIYFQGNSAPDKSGLPSDRFSAERTGGSVSTLTIQRTQQEDSAVYLCASSLGGESYNEQFFGPGTRLTVL.

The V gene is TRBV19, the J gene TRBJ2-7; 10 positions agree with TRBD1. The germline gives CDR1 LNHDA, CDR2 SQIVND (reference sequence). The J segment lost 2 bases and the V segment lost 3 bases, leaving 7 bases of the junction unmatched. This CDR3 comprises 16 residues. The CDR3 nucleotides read TGTGCCAGTAGTATTCGATCCGGGACAGGGGCCTACGAGCAGTACTTC. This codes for CASSIRSGTGAYEQYF.

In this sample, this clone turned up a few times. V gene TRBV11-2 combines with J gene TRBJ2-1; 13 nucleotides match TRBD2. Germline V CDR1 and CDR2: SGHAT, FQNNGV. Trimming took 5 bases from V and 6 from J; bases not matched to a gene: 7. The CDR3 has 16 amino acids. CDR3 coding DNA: TGTGCCAGCAGCGGTCTACTAGCGGGAGGGGTCAATGAGCAGTTCTTC. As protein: CASSGLLAGGVNEQFF. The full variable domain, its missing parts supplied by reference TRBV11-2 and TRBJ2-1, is EAGVAQSPRYKIIEKRQSVAFWCNPISGHATLYWYQQILGQGPKLLIQFQNNGVVDDSQLPKDRFSAERLKGVDSTLKIQPAKLEDSAVYLCASSGLLAGGVNEQFFGPGTRLTVL.

The CDR3 bases are TGTGCCAGTACCGAAGGGGGCCGGGGCATTCAGCCCCAGCATTTT. Its translation: CASTEGGRGIQPQHF. The chain joins TRBV19 to TRBJ1-5, with 7 positions matching TRBD1. The CDR3 length is 15 residues. V lost 7 bases and J lost 6; bases outside the gene matches: 12. The germline V gene has CDR1 LNHDA and CDR2 SQIVND (reference sequence). Full variable domain (missing parts from reference TRBV19 and TRBJ1-5): DGGITQSPKYLFRKEGQNVTLSCEQNLNHDAMYWYRQDPGQGLRLIYYSQIVNDFQKGDIAEGYSVSREKKESFPLTVTSAQKNPTAFYLCASTEGGRGIQPQHFGDGTRLSIL.

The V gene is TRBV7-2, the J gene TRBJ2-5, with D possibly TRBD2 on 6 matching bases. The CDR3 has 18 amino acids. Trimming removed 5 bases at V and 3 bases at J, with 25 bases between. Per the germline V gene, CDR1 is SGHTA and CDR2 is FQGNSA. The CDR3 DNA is TGTGCCAGCAGCCGACTATCAGGGAGGCCCCCGGGCGAAGAGACCCAGTACTTC. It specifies CASSRLSGRPPGEETQYF. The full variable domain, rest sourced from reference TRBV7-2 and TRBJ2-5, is GAGVSQSPSNKVTEKGKDVELRCDPISGHTALYWYRQSLGQGLEFLIYFQGNSAPDKSGLPSDRFSAERTGGSVSTLTIQRTQQEDSAVYLCASSRLSGRPPGEETQYFGPGTRLLVL.

The CDR3 reads CASSLVGDTEAFF. CDR3 bases: TGTGCCAGCAGCTTAGTAGGGGACACTGAAGCTTTCTTT. J is TRBJ1-1 and V is TRBV11-2; D possibly corresponds to TRBD1 (5 bases). V was shortened by 1 base and J by 3 bases, with 6 bases between the two germline ends. Germline CDR1 reads SGHAT; CDR2 reads FQNNGV. The CDR3 has 13 amino acids. The whole variable domain, filled in from reference TRBV11-2 and TRBJ1-1, reads EAGVAQSPRYKIIEKRQSVAFWCNPISGHATLYWYQQILGQGPKLLIQFQNNGVVDDSQLPKDRFSAERLKGVDSTLKIQPAKLEDSAVYLCASSLVGDTEAFFGQGTRLTVV.

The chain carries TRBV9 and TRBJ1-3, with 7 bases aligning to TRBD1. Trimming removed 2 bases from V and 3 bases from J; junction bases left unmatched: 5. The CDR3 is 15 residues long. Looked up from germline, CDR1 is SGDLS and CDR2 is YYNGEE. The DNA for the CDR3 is TGTGCCAGCAGCGTTTCAGGGGGTGATGGAAACACCATATATTTT. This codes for CASSVSGGDGNTIYF.

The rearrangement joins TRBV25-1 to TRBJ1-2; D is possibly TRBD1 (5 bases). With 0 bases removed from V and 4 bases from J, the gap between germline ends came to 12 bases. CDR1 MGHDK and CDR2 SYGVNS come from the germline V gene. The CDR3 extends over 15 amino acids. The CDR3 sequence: CASSEYGRESYGYTF. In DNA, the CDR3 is TGTGCCAGCAGTGAATACGGCAGGGAGAGCTATGGCTACACCTTC.

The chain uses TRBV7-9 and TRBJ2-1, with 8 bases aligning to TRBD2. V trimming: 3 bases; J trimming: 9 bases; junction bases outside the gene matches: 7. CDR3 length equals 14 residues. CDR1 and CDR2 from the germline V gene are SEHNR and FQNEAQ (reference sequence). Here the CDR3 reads CASSFGGLVGEQFF. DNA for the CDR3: TGTGCCAGCAGCTTCGGGGGACTAGTGGGTGAGCAGTTCTTC.

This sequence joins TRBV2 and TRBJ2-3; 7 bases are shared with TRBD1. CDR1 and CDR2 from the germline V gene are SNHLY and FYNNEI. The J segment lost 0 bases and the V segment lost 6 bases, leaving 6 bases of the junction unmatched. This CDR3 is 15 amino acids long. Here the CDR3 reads CASSPPGQSTDTQYF. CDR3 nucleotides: TGTGCCAGCAGCCCCCCGGGACAGAGCACAGATACGCAGTATTTT.

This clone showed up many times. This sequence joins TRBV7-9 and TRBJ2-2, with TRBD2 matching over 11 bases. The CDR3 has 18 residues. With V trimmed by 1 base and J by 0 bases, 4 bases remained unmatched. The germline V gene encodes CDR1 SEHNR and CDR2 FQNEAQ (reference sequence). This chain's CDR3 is CASSLGTSGYANTGELFF. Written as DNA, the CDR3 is TGTGCCAGCAGCTTAGGGACTAGCGGGTACGCGAACACCGGGGAGCTGTTTTTT.

This CDR3 is CASSLGGSDTQYF. CDR3 DNA sequence: TGTGCCAGCAGTTTAGGTGGTTCAGATACGCAGTATTTT. This chain joins TRBV28 and TRBJ2-3; D call uncertain. The CDR3 is 13 residues long. In germline, CDR1 is MDHEN, CDR2 SYDVKM. V lost 2 bases and J 4 bases, leaving 7 bases between the germline ends. Looking up the rest from reference TRBV28 and TRBJ2-3 gives the full variable domain: DVKVTQSSRYLVKRTGEKVFLECVQDMDHENMFWYRQDPGLGLRLIYFSYDVKMKEKGDIPEGYSVSREKKERFSLILESASTNQTSMYLCASSLGGSDTQYFGPGTRLTVL.

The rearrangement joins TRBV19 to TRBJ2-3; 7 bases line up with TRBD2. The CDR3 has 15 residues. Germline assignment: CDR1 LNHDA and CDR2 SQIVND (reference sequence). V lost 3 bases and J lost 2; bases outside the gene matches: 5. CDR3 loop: CASSMGAGHTDTQYF. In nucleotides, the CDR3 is TGTGCCAGTAGTATGGGAGCGGGGCACACAGATACGCAGTATTTT.

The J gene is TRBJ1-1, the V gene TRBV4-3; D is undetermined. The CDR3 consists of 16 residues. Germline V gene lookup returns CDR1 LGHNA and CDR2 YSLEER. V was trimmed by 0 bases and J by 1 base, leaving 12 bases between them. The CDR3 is CASSQDLRRENTEAFF. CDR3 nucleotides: TGCGCCAGCAGCCAAGATCTTCGTCGAGAGAACACTGAAGCTTTCTTT.

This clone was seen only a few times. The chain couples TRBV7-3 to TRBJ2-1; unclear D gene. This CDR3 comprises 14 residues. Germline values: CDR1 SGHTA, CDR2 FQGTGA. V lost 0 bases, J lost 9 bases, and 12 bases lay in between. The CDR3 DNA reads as TGTGCCAGCAGCTTAACGCTGGGAACGGGTGAGCAGTTCTTC. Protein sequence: CASSLTLGTGEQFF.

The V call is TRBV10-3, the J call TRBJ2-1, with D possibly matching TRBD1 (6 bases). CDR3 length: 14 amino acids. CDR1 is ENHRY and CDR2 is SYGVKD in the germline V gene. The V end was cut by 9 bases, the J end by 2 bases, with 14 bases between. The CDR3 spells CAIRGRLTYNEQFF. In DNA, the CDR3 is TGTGCCATTAGGGGGAGACTAACCTACAATGAGCAGTTCTTC.

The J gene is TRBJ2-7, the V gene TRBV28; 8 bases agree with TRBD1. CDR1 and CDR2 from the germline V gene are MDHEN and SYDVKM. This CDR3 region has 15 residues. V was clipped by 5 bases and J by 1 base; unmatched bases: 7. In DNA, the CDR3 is TGTGCCAGCAGTAATACCGGGACAGGATCCTACGAGCAGTACTTC. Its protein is CASSNTGTGSYEQYF. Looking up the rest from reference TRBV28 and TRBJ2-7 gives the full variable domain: DVKVTQSSRYLVKRTGEKVFLECVQDMDHENMFWYRQDPGLGLRLIYFSYDVKMKEKGDIPEGYSVSREKKERFSLILESASTNQTSMYLCASSNTGTGSYEQYFGPGTRLTVT.

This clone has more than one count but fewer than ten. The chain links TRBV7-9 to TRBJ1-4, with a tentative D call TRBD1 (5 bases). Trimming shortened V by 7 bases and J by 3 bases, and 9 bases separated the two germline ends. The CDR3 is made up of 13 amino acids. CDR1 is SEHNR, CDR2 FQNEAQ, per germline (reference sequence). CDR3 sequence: CASTHRPNEKLFF. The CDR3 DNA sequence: TGTGCCAGCACTCACAGGCCTAATGAAAAACTGTTTTTT.

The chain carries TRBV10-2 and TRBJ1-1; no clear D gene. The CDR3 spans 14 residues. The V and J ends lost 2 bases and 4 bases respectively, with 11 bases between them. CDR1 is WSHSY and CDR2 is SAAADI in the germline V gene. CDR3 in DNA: TGCGCCAGCAGTGAGGTACGGGCGACCACTGAAGCTTTCTTT. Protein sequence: CASSEVRATTEAFF.

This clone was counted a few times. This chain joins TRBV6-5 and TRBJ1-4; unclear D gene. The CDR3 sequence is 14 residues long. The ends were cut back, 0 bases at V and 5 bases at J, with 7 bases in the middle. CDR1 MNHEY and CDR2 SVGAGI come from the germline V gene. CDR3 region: CASSYSMGNEKLFF. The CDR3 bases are TGTGCCAGCAGTTACTCGATGGGGAATGAAAAACTGTTTTTT.

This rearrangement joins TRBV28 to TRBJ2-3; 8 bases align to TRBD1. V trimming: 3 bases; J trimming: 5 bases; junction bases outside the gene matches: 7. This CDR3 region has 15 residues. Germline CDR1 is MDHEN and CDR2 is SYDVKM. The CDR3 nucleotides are TGTGCCAGCAGTTTGCACTCAGGGGGCCAAGATACGCAGTATTTT. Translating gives CASSLHSGGQDTQYF.

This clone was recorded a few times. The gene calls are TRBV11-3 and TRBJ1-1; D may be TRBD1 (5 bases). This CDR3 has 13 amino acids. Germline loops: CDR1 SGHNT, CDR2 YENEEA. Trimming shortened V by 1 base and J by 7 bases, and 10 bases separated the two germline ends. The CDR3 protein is CASSLAPGREAFF. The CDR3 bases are TGTGCCAGCAGCTTAGCACCGGGACGTGAAGCTTTCTTT.

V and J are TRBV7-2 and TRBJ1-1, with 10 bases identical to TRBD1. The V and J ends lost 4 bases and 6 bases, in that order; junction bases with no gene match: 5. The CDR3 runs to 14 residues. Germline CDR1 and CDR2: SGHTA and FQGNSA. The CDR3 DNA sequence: TGTGCCAGCAGCTCGGGACAGGGGTTCGCTGAAGCTTTCTTT. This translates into CASSSGQGFAEAFF. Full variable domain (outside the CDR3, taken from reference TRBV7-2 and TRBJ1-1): GAGVSQSPSNKVTEKGKDVELRCDPISGHTALYWYRQSLGQGLEFLIYFQGNSAPDKSGLPSDRFSAERTGGSVSTLTIQRTQQEDSAVYLCASSSGQGFAEAFFGQGTRLTVV.